Listed below are T cell receptor beta chains from one sample, sequenced in a study of blood T cell repertoires in COVID-19. This table comes from immunoSEQ multiplex PCR, and its TCRdb copy is limited to in-frame clones, with some not included. The profile shows approximately 91,000 clones, about 85% of them singletons. Source material: peripheral blood. The receptor set was obtained from a man between 65 and 80 years old with acute or convalescent COVID-19. Each CDR3 is given with its conserved first and last residue. Fields, in order: V gene, J gene, CDR3 protein.

v_call: TRBV29-1
j_call: TRBJ1-6
cdr3_aa: CSVTQVQHNSPLHF

v_call: TRBV14
j_call: TRBJ2-1
cdr3_aa: CASSQERGTSFF

v_call: TRBV25-1
j_call: TRBJ1-4
cdr3_aa: CASSLSGAGDEKLFF

v_call: TRBV10-3
j_call: TRBJ1-5
cdr3_aa: CAISETTGQPQHF

v_call: TRBV5-4
j_call: TRBJ2-7
cdr3_aa: CASSPAPGQVYEQYF

v_call: TRBV3-1/TRBV3-2
j_call: TRBJ1-1
cdr3_aa: CASSPLDRGTEAFF

v_call: TRBV19
j_call: TRBJ2-1
cdr3_aa: CASSITWASGGGVFF

v_call: TRBV19
j_call: TRBJ1-5
cdr3_aa: CASQDRVGNQPQHF

v_call: TRBV5-5
j_call: TRBJ1-1
cdr3_aa: CASSRVWDSGNTEAFF

v_call: TRBV2
j_call: TRBJ1-5
cdr3_aa: CASRKGQLGNQPQHF

v_call: TRBV5-4
j_call: TRBJ2-5
cdr3_aa: CASSLGGRGETQYF

v_call: TRBV29-1
j_call: TRBJ1-1
cdr3_aa: CSARTGQNTEAFF

v_call: TRBV6-1
j_call: TRBJ1-2
cdr3_aa: CASSEAFEVYGYTF

v_call: TRBV14
j_call: TRBJ2-5
cdr3_aa: CASSQAVTPLSPKETQYF

v_call: TRBV30
j_call: TRBJ2-6
cdr3_aa: CAWSVASNVLTF

v_call: TRBV6-5
j_call: TRBJ2-7
cdr3_aa: CASSLGQGPYEQYF

v_call: TRBV3-1/TRBV3-2
j_call: TRBJ2-2
cdr3_aa: CASSQEVAANTGELFF

v_call: TRBV7-8
j_call: TRBJ2-2
cdr3_aa: CASSLAGDLAGMNTGELFF

v_call: TRBV10-2
j_call: TRBJ1-1
cdr3_aa: CASTNQRQLTEAFF

v_call: TRBV10-1
j_call: TRBJ1-1
cdr3_aa: CASSGGQINTEAFF